The clone carrying this T cell receptor beta chain was seen a few times. The sample is drawn from a study of blood T cell repertoires in COVID-19. Across the study: PBMCs, B-cell-depleted T cells, or T cells were the source of the cDNA or gDNA that made up the material.

Per the authors' pipeline: Estimation of nucleated cell counts was performed using reference gene primer amplification. Clones were read by immunoSEQ multiplex PCR, and TCRdb kept only the in-frame ones, dropping some. V and J calls and clone size come straight from that table; D and trimming were deduced from the DNA. Found here are about 200,000 clones, 85% to 90% of them singletons; the top ten hold about 0.72%. The germline V and J ends were trimmed by 5 bases and 1 base, with 16 bases remaining between them. This CDR3 contains 16 residues. In germline, CDR1 is MNHEY, CDR2 SMNVEV (reference sequence).

This clonotype was obtained from a woman in her seventies with acute or convalescent COVID-19. The source material was peripheral blood. V and J are TRBV27 and TRBJ2-3, with D tentatively TRBD2 (5 bases). CDR3 in DNA: TGTGCCAGCAGTCGAGCGGTTAGTAGCGGCACAGATACGCAGTATTTT. This translates into CASSRAVSSGTDTQYF.